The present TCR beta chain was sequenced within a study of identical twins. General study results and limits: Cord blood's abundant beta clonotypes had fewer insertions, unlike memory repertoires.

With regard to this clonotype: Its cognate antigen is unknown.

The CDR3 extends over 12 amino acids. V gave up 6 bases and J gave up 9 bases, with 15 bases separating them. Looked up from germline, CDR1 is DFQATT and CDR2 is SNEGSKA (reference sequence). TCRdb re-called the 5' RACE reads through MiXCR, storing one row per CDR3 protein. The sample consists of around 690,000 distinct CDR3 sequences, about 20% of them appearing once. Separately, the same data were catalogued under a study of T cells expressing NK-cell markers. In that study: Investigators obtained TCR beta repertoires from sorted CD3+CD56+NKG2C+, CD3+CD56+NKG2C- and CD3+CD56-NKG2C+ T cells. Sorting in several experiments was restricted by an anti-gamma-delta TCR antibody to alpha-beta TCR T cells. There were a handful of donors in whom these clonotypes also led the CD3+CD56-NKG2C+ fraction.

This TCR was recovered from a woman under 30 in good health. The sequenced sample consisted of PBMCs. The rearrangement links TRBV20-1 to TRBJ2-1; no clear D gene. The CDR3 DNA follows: TGCAGTGCCCACACTTTACTTGGTGAGCAGTTCTTC. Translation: CSAHTLLGEQFF.